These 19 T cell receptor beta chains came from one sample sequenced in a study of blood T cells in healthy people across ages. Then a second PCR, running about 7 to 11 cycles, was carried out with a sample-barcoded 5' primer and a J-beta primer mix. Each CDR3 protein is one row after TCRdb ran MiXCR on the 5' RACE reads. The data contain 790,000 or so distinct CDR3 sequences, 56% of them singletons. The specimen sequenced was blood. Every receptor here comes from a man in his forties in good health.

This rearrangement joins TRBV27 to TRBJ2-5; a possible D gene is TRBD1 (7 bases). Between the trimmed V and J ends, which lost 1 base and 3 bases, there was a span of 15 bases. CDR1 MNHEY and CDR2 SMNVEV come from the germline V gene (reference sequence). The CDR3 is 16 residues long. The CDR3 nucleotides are TGTGCCAGCAGTTTATTCGCGGGACAGAGTAAAGAGACCCAGTACTTC. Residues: CASSLFAGQSKETQYF.

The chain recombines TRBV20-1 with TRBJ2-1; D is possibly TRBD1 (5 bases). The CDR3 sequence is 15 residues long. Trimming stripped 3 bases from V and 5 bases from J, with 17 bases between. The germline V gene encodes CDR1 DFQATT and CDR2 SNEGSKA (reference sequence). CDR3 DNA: TGCAGTGCTAGTACAAAAAAGGGGCTAGACAATGAGCAGTTCTTC. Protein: CSASTKKGLDNEQFF.

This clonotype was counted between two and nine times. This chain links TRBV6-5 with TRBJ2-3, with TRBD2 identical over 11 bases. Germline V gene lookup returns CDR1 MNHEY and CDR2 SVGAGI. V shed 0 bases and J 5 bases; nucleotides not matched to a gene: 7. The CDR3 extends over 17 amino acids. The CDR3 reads CASSYSTSGAGGDTQYF. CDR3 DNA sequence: TGTGCCAGCAGTTACTCGACTAGCGGGGCTGGGGGAGATACGCAGTATTTT.

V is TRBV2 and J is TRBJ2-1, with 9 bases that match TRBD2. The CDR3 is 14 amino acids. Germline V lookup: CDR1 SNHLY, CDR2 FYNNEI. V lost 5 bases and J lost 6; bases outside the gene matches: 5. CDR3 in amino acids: CASSTAGGFNEQFF. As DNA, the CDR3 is TGTGCCAGCAGTACAGCGGGGGGCTTCAATGAGCAGTTCTTC.

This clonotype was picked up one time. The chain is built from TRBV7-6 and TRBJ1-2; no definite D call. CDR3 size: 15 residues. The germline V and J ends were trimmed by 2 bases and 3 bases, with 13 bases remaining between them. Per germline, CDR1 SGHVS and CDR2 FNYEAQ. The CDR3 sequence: CASSLSAGDHYGYTF. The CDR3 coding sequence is TGTGCCAGCAGCTTATCTGCAGGAGATCACTATGGCTACACCTTC.

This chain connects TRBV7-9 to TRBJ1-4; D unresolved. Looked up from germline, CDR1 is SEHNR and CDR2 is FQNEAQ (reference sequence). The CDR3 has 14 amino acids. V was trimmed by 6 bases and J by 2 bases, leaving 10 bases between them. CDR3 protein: CASRMVATNEKLFF. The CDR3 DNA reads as TGTGCCAGCAGGATGGTAGCGACTAATGAAAAACTGTTTTTT.

In DNA, the CDR3 is TGCGCCAGCAGCCAGCTGCCGCGGGGGGGCTCGAAAGAGACCCAGTACTTC. Translating gives CASSQLPRGGSKETQYF. The chain couples TRBV4-1 to TRBJ2-7; 9 bases align to TRBD2. The DNA end is more similar to TRBJ2-5, so the J call may be wrong. CDR3 length: 17 residues. Germline V gene data show CDR1 as MGHRA and CDR2 as YSYEKL.

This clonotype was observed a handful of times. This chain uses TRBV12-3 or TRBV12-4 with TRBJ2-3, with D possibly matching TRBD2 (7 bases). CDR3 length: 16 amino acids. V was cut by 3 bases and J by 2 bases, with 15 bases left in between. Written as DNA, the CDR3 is TGTGCCAGCAGTTTCGCCCGGGGGGCCTACACAGATACGCAGTATTTT. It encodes CASSFARGAYTDTQYF.

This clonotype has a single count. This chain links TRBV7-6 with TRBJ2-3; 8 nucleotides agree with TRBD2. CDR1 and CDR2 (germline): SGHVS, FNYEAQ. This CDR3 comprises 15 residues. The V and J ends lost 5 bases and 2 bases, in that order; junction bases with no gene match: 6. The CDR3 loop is CASSQLAGHTDTQYF. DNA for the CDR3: TGTGCCAGCAGCCAATTAGCGGGGCACACAGATACGCAGTATTTT.

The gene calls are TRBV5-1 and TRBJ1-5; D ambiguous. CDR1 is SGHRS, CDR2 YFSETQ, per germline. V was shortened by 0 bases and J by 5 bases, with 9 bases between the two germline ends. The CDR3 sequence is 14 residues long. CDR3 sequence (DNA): TGCGCCAGCAGCTTGGCAGGAATCGATCAGCCCCAGCATTTT. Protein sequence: CASSLAGIDQPQHF.

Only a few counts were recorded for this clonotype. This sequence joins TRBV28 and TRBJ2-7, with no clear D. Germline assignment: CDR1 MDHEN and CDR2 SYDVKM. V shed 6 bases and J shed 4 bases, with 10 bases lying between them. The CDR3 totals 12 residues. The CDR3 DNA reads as TGTGCCAGCAGGGAAGGGCCATACGAGCAGTACTTC. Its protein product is CASREGPYEQYF.

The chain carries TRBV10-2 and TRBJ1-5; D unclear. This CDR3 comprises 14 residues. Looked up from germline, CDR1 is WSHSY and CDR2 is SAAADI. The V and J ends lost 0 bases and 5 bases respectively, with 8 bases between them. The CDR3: CASSESAYYQPQHF. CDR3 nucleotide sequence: TGCGCCAGCAGTGAGTCGGCGTATTATCAGCCCCAGCATTTT.

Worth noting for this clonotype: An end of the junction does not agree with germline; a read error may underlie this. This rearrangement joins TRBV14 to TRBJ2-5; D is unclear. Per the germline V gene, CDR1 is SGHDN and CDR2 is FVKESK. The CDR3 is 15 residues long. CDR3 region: CVSSQVGLTQETQYF. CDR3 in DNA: TGTGTCAGCAGCCAAGTGGGTCTTACCCAAGAGACCCAGTACTTC.

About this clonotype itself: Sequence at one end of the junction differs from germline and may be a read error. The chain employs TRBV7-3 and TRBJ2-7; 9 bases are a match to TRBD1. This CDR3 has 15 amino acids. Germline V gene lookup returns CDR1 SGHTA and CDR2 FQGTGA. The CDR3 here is CATSQGTGRPYEQYF. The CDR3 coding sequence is TGTGCCACCAGCCAGGGGACAGGGCGTCCCTACGAGCAGTACTTC.

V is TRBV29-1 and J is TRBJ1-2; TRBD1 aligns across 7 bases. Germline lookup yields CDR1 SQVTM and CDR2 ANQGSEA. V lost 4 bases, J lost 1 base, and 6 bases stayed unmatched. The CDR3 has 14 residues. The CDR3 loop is CSVGEGARNYGYTF. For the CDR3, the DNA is TGCAGCGTTGGAGAGGGGGCGCGTAACTATGGCTACACCTTC.

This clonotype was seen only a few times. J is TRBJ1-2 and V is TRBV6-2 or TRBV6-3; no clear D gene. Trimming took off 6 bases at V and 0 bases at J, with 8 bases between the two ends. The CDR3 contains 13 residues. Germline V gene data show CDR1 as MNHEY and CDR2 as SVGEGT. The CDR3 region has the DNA TGTGCCAGCAGACTCGAAACTAACTATGGCTACACCTTC. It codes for CASRLETNYGYTF.

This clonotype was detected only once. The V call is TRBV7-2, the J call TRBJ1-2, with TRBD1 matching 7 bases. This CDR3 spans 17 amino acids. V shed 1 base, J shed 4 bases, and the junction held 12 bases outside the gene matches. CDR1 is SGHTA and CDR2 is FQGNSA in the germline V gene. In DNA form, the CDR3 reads TGTGCCAGCAGCTTAGAGCTTTCCGGGGACAGACCCTATGGCTACACCTTC. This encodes CASSLELSGDRPYGYTF.

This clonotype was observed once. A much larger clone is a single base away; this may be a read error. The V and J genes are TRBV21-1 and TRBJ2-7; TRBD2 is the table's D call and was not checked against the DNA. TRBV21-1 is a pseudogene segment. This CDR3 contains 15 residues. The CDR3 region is CASRHSGLALTEQYF. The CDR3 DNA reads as TGTGCCAGCAGGCATAGCGGACTAGCATTAACCGAGCAGTACTTC.

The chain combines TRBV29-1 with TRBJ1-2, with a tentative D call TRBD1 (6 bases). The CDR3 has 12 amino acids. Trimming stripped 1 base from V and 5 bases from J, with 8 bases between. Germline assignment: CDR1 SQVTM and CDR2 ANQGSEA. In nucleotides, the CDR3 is TGCAGCGTTGAAGTGGGGGCTTATGGCTACACCTTC. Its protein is CSVEVGAYGYTF.